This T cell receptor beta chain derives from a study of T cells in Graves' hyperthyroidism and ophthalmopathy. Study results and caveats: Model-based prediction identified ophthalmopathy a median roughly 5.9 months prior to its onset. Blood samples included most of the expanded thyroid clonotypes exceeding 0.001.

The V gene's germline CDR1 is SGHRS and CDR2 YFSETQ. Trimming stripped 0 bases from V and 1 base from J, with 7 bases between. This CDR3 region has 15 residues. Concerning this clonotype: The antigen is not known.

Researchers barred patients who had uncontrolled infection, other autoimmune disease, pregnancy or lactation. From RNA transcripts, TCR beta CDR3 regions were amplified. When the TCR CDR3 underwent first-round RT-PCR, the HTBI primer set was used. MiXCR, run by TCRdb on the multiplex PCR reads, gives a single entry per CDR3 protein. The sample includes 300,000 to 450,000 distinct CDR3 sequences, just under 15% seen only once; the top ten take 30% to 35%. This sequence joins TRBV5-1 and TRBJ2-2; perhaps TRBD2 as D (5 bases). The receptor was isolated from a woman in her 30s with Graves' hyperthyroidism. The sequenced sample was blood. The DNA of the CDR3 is TGCGCCAGCAGCTTGGACGGGATGAACACCGGGGAGCTGTTTTTT. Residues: CASSLDGMNTGELFF.